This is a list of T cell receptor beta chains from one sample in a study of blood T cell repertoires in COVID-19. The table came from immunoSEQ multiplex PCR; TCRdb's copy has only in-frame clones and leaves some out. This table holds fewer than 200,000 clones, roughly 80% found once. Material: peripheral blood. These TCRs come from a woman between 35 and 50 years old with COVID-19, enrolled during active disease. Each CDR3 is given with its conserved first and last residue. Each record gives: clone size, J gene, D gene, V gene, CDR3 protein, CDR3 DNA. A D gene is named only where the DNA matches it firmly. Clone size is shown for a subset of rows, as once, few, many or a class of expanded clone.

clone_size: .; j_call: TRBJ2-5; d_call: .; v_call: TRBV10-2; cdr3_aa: CASSDWGVQGTQYF; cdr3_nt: TGCGCCAGCAGTGATTGGGGGGTTCAGGGGACCCAGTACTTC
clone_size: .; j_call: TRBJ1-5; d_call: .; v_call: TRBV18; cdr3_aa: CASSPPERGSNQPQHF; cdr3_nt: TGTGCCAGCTCACCACCGGAGCGGGGGTCCAATCAGCCCCAGCATTTT
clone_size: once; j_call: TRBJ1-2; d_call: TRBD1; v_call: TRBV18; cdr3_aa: CASSTLLSGDSYGYTF; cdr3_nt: TGTGCCAGCTCAACCTTACTCTCCGGGGACAGTTATGGCTACACCTTC
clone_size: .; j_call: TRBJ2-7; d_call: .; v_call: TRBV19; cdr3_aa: CATKAGPYEQYF; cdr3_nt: TGTGCCACTAAAGCGGGCCCCTACGAGCAGTACTTC
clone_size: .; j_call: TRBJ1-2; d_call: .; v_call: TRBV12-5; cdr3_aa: CASGNRPGASRNGYTF; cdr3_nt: TGTGCTAGTGGCAACCGCCCAGGGGCTTCTAGGAATGGCTACACCTTC
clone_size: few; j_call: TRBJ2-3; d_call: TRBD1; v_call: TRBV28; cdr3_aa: CASSSGDRAYSTDTQYF; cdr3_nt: TGTGCCAGCAGTAGCGGGGACAGGGCCTATAGCACAGATACGCAGTATTTT
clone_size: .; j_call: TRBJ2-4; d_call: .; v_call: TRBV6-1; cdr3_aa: CASSEGGDIQYF; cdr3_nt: TGTGCCAGCAGTGAAGGGGGGGACATTCAGTACTTC
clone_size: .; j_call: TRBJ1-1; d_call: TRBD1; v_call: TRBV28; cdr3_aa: CASSFPPTGRNTEAFF; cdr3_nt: TGTGCCAGCAGTTTCCCCCCGACAGGGCGGAACACTGAAGCTTTCTTT
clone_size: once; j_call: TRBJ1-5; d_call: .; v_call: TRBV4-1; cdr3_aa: CASSQGGGQPQHF; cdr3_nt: TGCGCCAGCAGCCAGGGGGGTGGGCAGCCCCAGCATTTT
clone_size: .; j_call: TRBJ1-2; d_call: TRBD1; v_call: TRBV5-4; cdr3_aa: CASSQNRGLVYGYTF; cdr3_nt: TGTGCCAGCAGCCAAAACAGGGGGCTGGTCTATGGCTACACCTTC
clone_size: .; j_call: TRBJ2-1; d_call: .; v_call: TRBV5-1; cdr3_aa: CASSLRQGVSYNEQFF; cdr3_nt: TGCGCCAGCAGCTTAAGGCAGGGTGTTTCCTACAATGAGCAGTTCTTC
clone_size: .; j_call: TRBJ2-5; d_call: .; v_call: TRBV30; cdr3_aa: CAWSRGIETQYF; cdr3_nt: TGTGCCTGGAGTCGAGGGATTGAGACCCAGTACTTC
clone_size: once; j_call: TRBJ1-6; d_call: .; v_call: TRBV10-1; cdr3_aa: CASSAHYRQPNSPLHF; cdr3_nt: TGCGCCAGCAGTGCCCATTACAGGCAACCCAATTCACCCCTCCACTTT
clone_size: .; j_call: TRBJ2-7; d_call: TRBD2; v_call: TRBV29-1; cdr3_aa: CSALAGSYEQYF; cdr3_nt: TGCAGCGCCTTAGCGGGCTCCTACGAGCAGTACTTC
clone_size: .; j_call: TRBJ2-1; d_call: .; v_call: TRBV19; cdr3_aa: CASSILTGGHYNEQFF; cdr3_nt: TGTGCCAGTAGTATATTGACGGGGGGACATTACAATGAGCAGTTCTTC
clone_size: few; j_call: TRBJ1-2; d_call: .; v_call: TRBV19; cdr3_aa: CASSSPPGVDYGYTF; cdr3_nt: TGTGCCAGTAGTAGCCCCCCAGGGGTGGACTATGGCTACACCTTC
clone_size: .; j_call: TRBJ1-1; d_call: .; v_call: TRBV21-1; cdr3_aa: CASSRDRGRNAVNTEAFF; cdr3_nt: TGTGCCAGCAGCAGGGACAGGGGGCGCAATGCGGTGAACACTGAAGCTTTCTTT
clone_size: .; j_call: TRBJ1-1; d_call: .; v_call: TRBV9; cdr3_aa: CASRGREGMNTEAFF; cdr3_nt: TGTGCCAGCAGAGGACGGGAGGGAATGAACACTGAAGCTTTCTTT
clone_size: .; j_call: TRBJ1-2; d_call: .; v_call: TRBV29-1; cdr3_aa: CSVGGNRGYTF; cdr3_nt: TGCAGCGTTGGAGGGAATAGGGGCTACACCTTC
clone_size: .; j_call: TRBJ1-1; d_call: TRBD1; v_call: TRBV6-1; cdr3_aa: CASSERGGREAFF; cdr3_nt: TGTGCCAGCAGTGAGAGAGGGGGCCGTGAAGCTTTCTTT
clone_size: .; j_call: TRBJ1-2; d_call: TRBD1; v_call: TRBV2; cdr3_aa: CASSVQGGYGYTF; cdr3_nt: TGTGCCAGCAGTGTACAGGGGGGCTATGGCTACACCTTC
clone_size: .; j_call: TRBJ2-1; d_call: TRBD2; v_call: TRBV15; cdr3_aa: CATSRGVPAGAYNEQFF; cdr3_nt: TGTGCCACCAGCAGAGGCGTCCCAGCGGGAGCGTACAATGAGCAGTTCTTC
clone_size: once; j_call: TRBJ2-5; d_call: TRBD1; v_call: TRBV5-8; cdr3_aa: CASSRDSQETQYF; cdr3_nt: TGTGCCAGCAGCCGGGACAGCCAAGAGACCCAGTACTTC
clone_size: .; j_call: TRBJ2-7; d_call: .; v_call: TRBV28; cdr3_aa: CASSFGGAPSYEQYF; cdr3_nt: TGTGCCAGCAGTTTTGGGGGCGCCCCCTCCTACGAGCAGTACTTC
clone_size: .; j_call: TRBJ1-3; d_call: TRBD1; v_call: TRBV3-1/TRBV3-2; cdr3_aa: CASSRQGTGNTIYF; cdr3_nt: TGTGCCAGCAGCCGACAGGGTACTGGAAACACCATATATTTT
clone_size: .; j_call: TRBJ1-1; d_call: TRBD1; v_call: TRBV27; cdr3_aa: CASSLARQGLNTEAFF; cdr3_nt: TGTGCCAGCAGTTTAGCCCGACAGGGACTGAACACTGAAGCTTTCTTT
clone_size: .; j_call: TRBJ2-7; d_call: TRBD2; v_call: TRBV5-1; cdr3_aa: CASSLVSGLAGGHEQYF; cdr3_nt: TGCGCCAGCAGCTTGGTCTCCGGACTAGCGGGAGGCCACGAGCAGTACTTC
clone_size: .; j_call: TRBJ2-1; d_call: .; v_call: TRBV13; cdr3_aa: CASSKGVENYNEQFF; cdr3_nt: TGTGCCAGCAGCAAAGGAGTGGAAAACTACAATGAGCAGTTCTTC
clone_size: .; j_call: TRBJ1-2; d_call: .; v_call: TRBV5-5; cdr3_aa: CASSFAQGGYGYTF; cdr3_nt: TGTGCCAGCAGCTTCGCGCAGGGAGGCTATGGCTACACCTTC
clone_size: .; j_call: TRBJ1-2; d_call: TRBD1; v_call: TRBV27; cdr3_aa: CASSFRQGGYGYTF; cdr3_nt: TGTGCCAGCAGTTTCCGACAGGGGGGGTATGGCTACACCTTC
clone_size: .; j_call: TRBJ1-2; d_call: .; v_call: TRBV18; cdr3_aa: CASSPGLRYGYTF; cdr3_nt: TGTGCCAGCTCACCCGGACTTCGCTATGGCTACACCTTC
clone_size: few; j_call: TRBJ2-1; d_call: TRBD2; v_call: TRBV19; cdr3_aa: CASSPEEAGVYEQFF; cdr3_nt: TGTGCCAGTAGTCCCGAAGAGGCGGGAGTGTATGAGCAGTTCTTC
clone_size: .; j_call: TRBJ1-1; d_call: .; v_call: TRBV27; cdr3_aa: CASSLWPLEGITEAFF; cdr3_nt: TGTGCCAGCAGTTTATGGCCCTTAGAGGGTATCACTGAAGCTTTCTTT
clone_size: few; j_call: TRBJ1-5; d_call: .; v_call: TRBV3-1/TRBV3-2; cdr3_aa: CASSQSTGLGQPQHF; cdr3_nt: TGTGCCAGCAGCCAATCCACAGGGCTCGGGCAGCCCCAGCATTTT
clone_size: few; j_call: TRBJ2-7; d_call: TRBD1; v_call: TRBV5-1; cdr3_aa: CASSSAGTGSYEQYF; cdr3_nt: TGCGCCAGCAGCTCTGCCGGGACAGGGAGCTACGAGCAGTACTTC
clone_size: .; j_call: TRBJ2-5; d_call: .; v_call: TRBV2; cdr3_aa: CASSGTRSQETQYF; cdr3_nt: TGTGCCAGCAGTGGGACAAGAAGCCAAGAGACCCAGTACTTC
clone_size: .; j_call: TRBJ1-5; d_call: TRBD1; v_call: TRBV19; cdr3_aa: CASSGTGSNQPQHF; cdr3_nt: TGTGCCAGCTCCGGGACAGGGAGCAATCAGCCCCAGCATTTT
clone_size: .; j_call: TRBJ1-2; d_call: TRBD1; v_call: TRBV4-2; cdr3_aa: CASSQDDRDYGYTF; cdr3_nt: TGTGCCAGCAGCCAAGACGACAGGGACTATGGCTACACCTTC
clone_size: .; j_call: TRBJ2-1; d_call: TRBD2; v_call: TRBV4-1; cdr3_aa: CASTGAGGSRNEQFF; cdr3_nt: TGCGCCAGCACCGGGGCGGGGGGGTCCCGCAATGAGCAGTTCTTC
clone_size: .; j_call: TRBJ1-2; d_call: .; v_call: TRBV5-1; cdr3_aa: CASSLSVPTSGYTF; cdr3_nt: TGCGCCAGCAGCTTGTCGGTACCTACTTCTGGCTACACCTTC
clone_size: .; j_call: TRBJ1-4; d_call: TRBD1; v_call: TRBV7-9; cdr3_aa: CASSLQGTGAEKLFF; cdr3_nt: TGTGCCAGCAGCTTACAGGGGACAGGGGCCGAAAAACTGTTTTTT
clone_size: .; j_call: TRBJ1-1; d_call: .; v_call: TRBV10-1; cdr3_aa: CASRGLNTEAFF; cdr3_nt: TGCGCCTCCAGGGGCTTGAACACTGAAGCTTTCTTT
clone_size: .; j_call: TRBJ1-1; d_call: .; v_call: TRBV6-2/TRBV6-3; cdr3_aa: CASIPGGLNTEAFF; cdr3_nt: TGTGCCAGCATCCCGGGAGGATTGAACACTGAAGCTTTCTTT
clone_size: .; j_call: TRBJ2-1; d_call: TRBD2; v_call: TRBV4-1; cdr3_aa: CASSPAQTAGGRNEQFF; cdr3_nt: TGCGCCAGCAGCCCGGCCCAAACGGCGGGAGGAAGAAATGAGCAGTTCTTC
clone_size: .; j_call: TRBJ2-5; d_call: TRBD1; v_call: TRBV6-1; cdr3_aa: CASSEIQTGQQETQYF; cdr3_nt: TGTGCCAGCAGTGAAATACAAACGGGACAGCAAGAGACCCAGTACTTC
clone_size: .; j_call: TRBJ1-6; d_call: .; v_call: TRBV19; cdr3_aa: CASSIRGQDSPLHF; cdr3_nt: TGTGCCAGTAGTATACGGGGACAAGATTCACCCCTCCACTTT
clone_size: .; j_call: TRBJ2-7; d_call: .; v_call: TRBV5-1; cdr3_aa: CASSLGSAHRSYEQYF; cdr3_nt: TGCGCCAGCAGCTTGGGTAGCGCCCACCGCTCCTACGAGCAGTACTTC
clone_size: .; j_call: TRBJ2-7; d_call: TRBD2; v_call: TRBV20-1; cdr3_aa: CSASGTSVGVSYEQYF; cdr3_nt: TGCAGTGCTAGTGGGACTAGCGTAGGGGTCTCCTACGAGCAGTACTTC
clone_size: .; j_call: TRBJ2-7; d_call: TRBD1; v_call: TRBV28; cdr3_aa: CASSFHRGVSYEQYF; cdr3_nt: TGTGCCAGCAGTTTCCACAGGGGAGTATCCTACGAGCAGTACTTC
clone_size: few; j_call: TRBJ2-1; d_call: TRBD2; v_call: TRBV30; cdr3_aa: CAWSSGGPYNEQFF; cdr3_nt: TGTGCCTGGAGTAGCGGGGGCCCCTACAATGAGCAGTTCTTC
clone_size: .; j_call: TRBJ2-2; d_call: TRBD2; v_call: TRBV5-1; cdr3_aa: CASSLVGLAGTNTGELFF; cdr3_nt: TGCGCCAGCAGCTTGGTGGGACTAGCGGGGACAAACACCGGGGAGCTGTTTTTT
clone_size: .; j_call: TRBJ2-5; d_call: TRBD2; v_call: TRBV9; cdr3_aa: CASSVGGGRADTQYF; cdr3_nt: TGTGCCAGCAGCGTAGGAGGCGGGAGGGCCGATACCCAGTACTTC
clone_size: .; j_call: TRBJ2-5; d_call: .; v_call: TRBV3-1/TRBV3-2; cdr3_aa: CASSQVVSGTQYF; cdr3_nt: TGTGCCAGCAGCCAAGTGGTGAGCGGGACCCAGTACTTC